Presented here are 29 T cell receptor beta chains from one specimen sequenced in a study of PD-1 blockade in classical Hodgkin lymphoma. Exposure to brentuximab vedotin varied, and each patient had relapsed following autologous stem cell transplantation. Here immunoSEQ multiplex PCR was the method, and the copy in TCRdb shows in-frame clones only, minus some. This sample yields 95,000 to 100,000 clones, of which about 89% are seen a single time; 6.5% to 7.5% belongs to the top ten. The specimen was peripheral blood mononuclear cells (PBMCs), collected before the second cycle of nivolumab. The receptor source for this set is a human donor with classical Hodgkin lymphoma.

This clone came up a few times. The rearrangement joins TRBV4-1 to TRBJ1-1; D gene ambiguous. The germline gives CDR1 MGHRA, CDR2 YSYEKL. V was clipped by 0 bases and J by 3 bases, with 11 bases between them. This CDR3 has 15 residues. DNA of the CDR3: TGCGCCAGCAGCCAAGAAGTGACATCTGACACTGAAGCTTTCTTT. This sequence encodes CASSQEVTSDTEAFF.

This chain links TRBV6-6 with TRBJ2-3; TRBD2 agrees at 9 bases. Unmatched junction bases numbered 7, after V lost 2 bases and J lost 4 bases. The germline V gene encodes CDR1 MNHNY and CDR2 SVGAGI (reference sequence). The CDR3 has 16 residues. CDR3: CASSYGGSGGPDTQYF. The CDR3 coding sequence is TGTGCCAGCAGTTACGGTGGTAGCGGGGGCCCAGATACGCAGTATTTT.

V gene TRBV6-5 combines with J gene TRBJ2-3; a weak D match, TRBD1 (5 bases). The V gene's germline CDR1 is MNHEY and CDR2 SVGAGI. CDR3 length: 14 residues. The germline V and J ends were trimmed by 7 bases and 3 bases, with 14 bases remaining between them. The CDR3 nucleotides are TGTGCCAGCAAGGGCAGGGTCTGGACAGATACGCAGTATTTT. It specifies CASKGRVWTDTQYF.

The chain links TRBV10-3 to TRBJ1-2, with 9 bases matching TRBD1. Germline CDR1 and CDR2: ENHRY and SYGVKD. The CDR3 has 14 amino acids. After removal of 6 bases from V and 6 bases from J, the junction contained 8 bases not matched to a gene. Here the CDR3 reads CAIRSDRGENGYTF. In nucleotides, the CDR3 is TGTGCCATCAGGAGCGACAGGGGGGAAAATGGCTACACCTTC.

The chain joins TRBV6-5 to TRBJ2-7, with D hard to call. CDR1 and CDR2 from the germline V gene are MNHEY and SVGAGI. This CDR3 has 12 amino acids. V was clipped by 5 bases and J by 4 bases, with 9 bases between them. The CDR3 loop is CASSDLGYEQYF. The CDR3 DNA sequence: TGTGCCAGCAGTGATTTGGGGTACGAGCAGTACTTC.

This clone was found a few times. The gene calls are TRBV2 and TRBJ1-1; the match to TRBD1 covers 7 bases. The germline V gene encodes CDR1 SNHLY and CDR2 FYNNEI. The trim removed 1 base at V and 2 bases at J, leaving 1 base unmatched. This CDR3 is built from 14 residues. CDR3 in DNA: TGTGCCAGCAGTGAAGAGGGGGCCAACACTGAAGCTTTCTTT. The encoded protein is CASSEEGANTEAFF.

The V call is TRBV9, the J call TRBJ2-1, with 12 positions matching TRBD2. V was pared by 6 bases and J by 7 bases, with 5 bases of the junction left unmatched. This CDR3 is built from 14 residues. Per the germline V gene, CDR1 is SGDLS and CDR2 is YYNGEE. The CDR3 DNA follows: TGTGCCAGCACCAATGGGACTAGCGGGAATGAGCAGTTCTTC. It yields the protein CASTNGTSGNEQFF.

J is TRBJ1-3 and V is TRBV19; D is ambiguous. The germline V gene has CDR1 LNHDA and CDR2 SQIVND (reference sequence). Trimming shortened V by 7 bases and J by 2 bases, and 15 bases separated the two germline ends. This CDR3 is built from 15 residues. The CDR3 region is CASTWRARTGNTIYF. Here the CDR3 DNA reads TGTGCCAGTACATGGCGGGCCAGAACTGGAAACACCATATATTTT.

This chain joins TRBV5-1 and TRBJ1-1; D not resolved. Germline-derived CDR1 and CDR2 are SGHRS and YFSETQ. The V end lost 1 base, the J end lost 4 bases, and 17 bases lay between the germline ends. This CDR3 has 16 residues. CDR3 region: CASSLSVIDSGTEAFF. The CDR3 DNA is TGCGCCAGCAGCTTGTCAGTAATTGATTCTGGCACTGAAGCTTTCTTT.

This clone has a single count. V usage is TRBV7-8 and J usage is TRBJ1-2; unclear D gene. CDR3 length: 15 amino acids. Germline V lookup: CDR1 SGHVS, CDR2 FQNEAQ. Trimming removed 1 base at V and 5 bases at J, with 14 bases between. This CDR3 reads CASSLVMVHVYGYTF. In nucleotides, the CDR3 is TGTGCCAGCAGCTTAGTGATGGTACATGTTTATGGCTACACCTTC. The full variable domain, in which reference TRBV7-8 and TRBJ1-2 provide the parts outside the CDR3, is GAGVSQSPRYKVAKRGQDVALRCDPISGHVSLFWYQQALGQGPEFLTYFQNEAQLDKSGLPSDRFFAERPEGSVSTLKIQRTQQEDSAVYLCASSLVMVHVYGYTFGSGTRLTVV.

The rearrangement uses TRBV18 and TRBJ2-5; 7 nucleotides match TRBD1. The CDR3 sequence is 13 residues long. Germline assignment: CDR1 KGHSH and CDR2 LQKENI. Trimming took 6 bases from V and 3 from J; bases not matched to a gene: 4. The CDR3 loop is CASSLGTEETQYF. The CDR3, as DNA: TGTGCCAGCTCCCTCGGGACAGAAGAGACCCAGTACTTC.

This clone was picked up one time. This CDR3 is also generated by other DNA sequences in the sample. The genes are TRBV18 and TRBJ1-1; D call uncertain. The germline CDR1 and CDR2 sequences are KGHSH and LQKENI. V was shortened by 3 bases and J by 1 base, with 6 bases between the two germline ends. This CDR3 contains 13 residues. The CDR3 protein is CASSPGQNTEAFF. In DNA, the CDR3 is TGTGCCAGCTCACCTGGGCAGAACACTGAAGCTTTCTTT.

This chain uses TRBV7-9 with TRBJ1-1; 9 bases agree with TRBD1. Trimming took 7 bases from V and 5 from J; bases not matched to a gene: 8. The length of the CDR3 is 14 residues. Germline CDR1 reads SEHNR; CDR2 reads FQNEAQ (reference sequence). CDR3 coding DNA: TGTGCCAGCACCAAACAGGGGGCGAGAACTGAAGCTTTCTTT. Encoded protein: CASTKQGARTEAFF. Full variable domain (outside the CDR3, taken from reference TRBV7-9 and TRBJ1-1): DTGVSQNPRHKITKRGQNVTFRCDPISEHNRLYWYRQTLGQGPEFLTYFQNEAQLEKSRLLSDRFSAERPKGSFSTLEIQRTEQGDSAMYLCASTKQGARTEAFFGQGTRLTVV.

The chain employs TRBV6-6 and TRBJ1-1, with 7 bases fitting TRBD1. Germline V lookup: CDR1 MNHNY, CDR2 SVGAGI (reference sequence). CDR3 length equals 12 residues. V gave up 6 bases and J gave up 8 bases; unmatched junction bases: 6. The CDR3 DNA reads TGTGCCAGCAGACCAGGGGGGACCGAAGCTTTCTTT. Protein: CASRPGGTEAFF.

V and J are TRBV18 and TRBJ2-1, with D unresolved. V lost 3 bases and J lost 6, with 15 bases in between. Germline assignment: CDR1 KGHSH and CDR2 LQKENI. The CDR3 runs to 15 residues. In DNA form, the CDR3 reads TGTGCCAGCTCACCGCCCGCCTGGATCTCCAATGAGCAGTTCTTC. Amino acid sequence: CASSPPAWISNEQFF.

The chain recombines TRBV11-3 with TRBJ2-5; perhaps TRBD1 as D (5 bases). The V and J ends lost 2 bases and 2 bases respectively, with 15 bases between them. Germline values: CDR1 SGHNT, CDR2 YENEEA. This CDR3 has 16 residues. CDR3 protein: CASSLWGETGQETQYF. CDR3 nucleotide sequence: TGTGCCAGCAGCTTATGGGGTGAAACAGGTCAAGAGACCCAGTACTTC.

V gene TRBV10-3 combines with J gene TRBJ1-1, with D maybe TRBD1 (6 bases). From germline, CDR1 is ENHRY and CDR2 SYGVKD. The CDR3 runs 13 residues. V dropped 5 bases and J dropped 4 bases, with 11 bases sitting between them. The CDR3 is CAISNEGVTEAFF. As DNA, the CDR3 is TGTGCCATCAGTAACGAGGGGGTCACTGAAGCTTTCTTT.

This chain connects TRBV29-1 to TRBJ2-3; D might be TRBD1 or TRBD2, each matching 5 bases. Germline V lookup: CDR1 SQVTM, CDR2 ANQGSEA. V dropped 6 bases and J dropped 6 bases, with 13 bases sitting between them. CDR3 size: 12 residues. The CDR3 DNA follows: TGCAGCGTGGCCATAGAGGGGGATACGCAGTATTTT. This encodes CSVAIEGDTQYF.

The chain recombines TRBV9 with TRBJ2-3; TRBD2 aligns across 8 bases. The V segment lost 0 bases and the J segment 2 bases; nucleotides outside the gene matches: 8. Germline CDR1 and CDR2: SGDLS and YYNGEE. The CDR3 has 17 amino acids. The CDR3 nucleotides are TGTGCCAGCAGCGTAGGATCGGGTAGCGGGACCACAGATACGCAGTATTTT. This sequence encodes CASSVGSGSGTTDTQYF.

The chain is built from TRBV7-8 and TRBJ2-3; 8 nucleotides line up with TRBD2. V trimming: 3 bases; J trimming: 1 base; junction bases outside the gene matches: 6. Germline V lookup: CDR1 SGHVS, CDR2 FQNEAQ. This CDR3 is built from 16 residues. CDR3 region: CASSFGLAAGTDTQYF. The CDR3 bases are TGTGCCAGCAGCTTCGGACTAGCCGCTGGCACAGATACGCAGTATTTT.

The chain has TRBV15 and TRBJ1-6; no clear D gene. V gave up 6 bases and J gave up 7 bases, with 4 bases separating them. The CDR3 consists of 11 residues. Germline lookup yields CDR1 LNHNV and CDR2 YYDKDF (reference sequence). In DNA, the CDR3 is TGTGCCACCAGTGACAATTCACCCCTCCACTTT. Translating gives CATSDNSPLHF.

The chain carries TRBV18 and TRBJ1-3; D not certain. Per the germline V gene, CDR1 is KGHSH and CDR2 is LQKENI. Between the trimmed V and J ends, which lost 2 bases and 0 bases, there was a span of 14 bases. The CDR3 contains 17 residues. The chain's CDR3 is CASSPRRVEDSGNTIYF. DNA for the CDR3: TGTGCCAGCTCACCAAGGAGGGTTGAGGACTCTGGAAACACCATATATTTT.

The chain carries TRBV5-6 and TRBJ2-7; D uncertain. The CDR3 spans 13 residues. Germline values: CDR1 SGHDT, CDR2 YYEEEE. V was pared by 0 bases and J by 3 bases, with 7 bases between. CDR3 in amino acids: CASSLDGFYEQYF. The CDR3 DNA is TGTGCCAGCAGCTTGGACGGGTTCTACGAGCAGTACTTC.

This chain joins TRBV6-1 and TRBJ1-3, with D uncertain. Germline assignment: CDR1 MNHNS and CDR2 SASEGT. V shed 4 bases and J shed 5 bases, with 12 bases lying between them. The CDR3 is 14 residues long. As DNA, the CDR3 is TGTGCCAGCAGTGTCGATGGACTTAGAAACACCATATATTTT. It codes for CASSVDGLRNTIYF.

V and J are TRBV28 and TRBJ1-1, with TRBD1 identical over 8 bases. CDR3 length: 15 residues. With 5 bases clipped from V and 6 bases from J, the junction kept 11 bases outside the gene matches. Germline V CDR1 and CDR2: MDHEN, SYDVKM. The CDR3 bases are TGTGCCAGCAGTACCGGACAGGGAATGGGCGCTGAAGCTTTCTTT. The encoded protein is CASSTGQGMGAEAFF.

The sample holds one count of this clone. The chain couples TRBV2 to TRBJ2-1; D is uncertain. V lost 0 bases and J 4 bases, leaving 10 bases between the germline ends. The CDR3 is 15 amino acids. CDR1 is SNHLY, CDR2 FYNNEI, per germline. The CDR3 spells CASSEAKQIYNEQFF. The CDR3, as DNA: TGTGCCAGCAGTGAAGCAAAACAGATATACAATGAGCAGTTCTTC.

The count of this clone is one. The V and J genes are TRBV9 and TRBJ2-1; no firm D call. Per germline, CDR1 SGDLS and CDR2 YYNGEE. The CDR3 runs 13 residues. V was cut by 0 bases and J by 9 bases, with 10 bases left in between. The CDR3 nucleotides are TGTGCCAGCAGCGTAGAACCTTTGGGTGAGCAGTTCTTC. It codes for CASSVEPLGEQFF.

J is TRBJ1-2 and V is TRBV19; 10 bases are a match to TRBD1. Germline CDR1 reads LNHDA; CDR2 reads SQIVND (reference sequence). The CDR3 is 15 amino acids. Trimming removed 2 bases from V and 4 bases from J; junction bases left unmatched: 4. CDR3 in amino acids: CASSIWDRGSYGYTF. The CDR3 nucleotides are TGTGCCAGTAGTATATGGGACAGGGGTAGCTATGGCTACACCTTC.

V and J are TRBV27 and TRBJ1-6; D perhaps matches TRBD1 (5 bases). Trimming took 5 bases from V and 6 from J, leaving 14 bases between them. Germline CDR1 is MNHEY and CDR2 is SMNVEV (reference sequence). The CDR3 length is 15 residues. For the CDR3, the DNA is TGTGCCAGCAGTCCCCTCCAGGGAGCTAATTCACCCCTCCACTTT. This gives the protein CASSPLQGANSPLHF.